This T cell receptor beta chain originates from a study of shared clonotypes between healthy human individuals. Using immunoSEQ multiplex PCR, the repertoire was profiled, and TCRdb retains in-frame clones only, with some absent. The sample lists some 650,000 clones, more than 95% occurring once. As regards this clone: Antigen unknown.

Points from the study as a whole: Naive subsets usually exceeded memory subsets in estimated richness.

Germline V gives CDR1 SGHNT, CDR2 YYREEE (reference sequence). J was trimmed by 3 bases and V by 4 bases; bases with no gene match: 6. The CDR3 covers 14 residues. The sequence was collected from a woman in her 30s in good health. Sequenced: naive CD4+ T cells sorted from blood. The subset is: CD45RA+ positively selected. The rearrangement joins TRBV5-4 to TRBJ1-2, with 7 bases lining up with TRBD1. CDR3 loop: CASSQGTEHYGYTF. The CDR3 region has the DNA TGTGCCAGCAGCCAAGGGACAGAACACTATGGCTACACCTTC.